This is a list of T cell receptor beta chains from one sample in a study of shared clonotypes between healthy human individuals. Clones were sequenced by immunoSEQ multiplex PCR, and TCRdb holds only the in-frame ones, with some missing. The sample yields about 2 million clones, 85% to 95% seen once. The sequenced material came from naive CD4+ T cells sorted from blood. Every receptor here comes from a young man in good health. The CDR3 runs from the conserved cysteine through the conserved F or W. The D gene is left open where the match is weak. Clone size is stated in some rows and not others, as once, few, many or a class when expanded.

V gene: TRBV6-1
J gene: TRBJ1-3
D gene: .
clone size: .
CDR3 protein: CASSENPGNTIYF
CDR3 DNA: TGTGCCAGCAGTGAAAACCCTGGAAACACCATATATTTT

V gene: TRBV10-3
J gene: TRBJ1-5
D gene: .
clone size: .
CDR3 protein: CAISNTGNSNQPQHF
CDR3 DNA: TGTGCCATCAGCAATACAGGGAATAGCAATCAGCCCCAGCATTTT

V gene: TRBV28
J gene: TRBJ2-5
D gene: .
clone size: .
CDR3 protein: CASTPPRGARTQYF
CDR3 DNA: TGTGCCAGCACCCCGCCTAGAGGGGCGAGGACCCAGTACTTC

V gene: TRBV6-1
J gene: TRBJ2-3
D gene: .
clone size: .
CDR3 protein: CASSWDEFTDTQYF
CDR3 DNA: TGTGCCAGCAGCTGGGACGAGTTCACAGATACGCAGTATTTT

V gene: TRBV10-1
J gene: TRBJ2-1
D gene: TRBD2
clone size: .
CDR3 protein: CASQETSGTYNEQFF
CDR3 DNA: TGCGCCAGCCAGGAGACTAGCGGTACCTACAATGAGCAGTTCTTC

V gene: TRBV6-6
J gene: TRBJ1-1
D gene: TRBD1
clone size: .
CDR3 protein: CASSYQGGNTEAFF
CDR3 DNA: TGTGCCAGCAGTTACCAGGGGGGGAACACTGAAGCTTTCTTT

V gene: TRBV30
J gene: TRBJ2-3
D gene: .
clone size: .
CDR3 protein: CASQGFPDTQYF
CDR3 DNA: TGTGCCTCCCAGGGTTTCCCAGATACGCAGTATTTT

V gene: TRBV10-3
J gene: TRBJ2-1
D gene: TRBD1
clone size: .
CDR3 protein: CAINRGLGDEQFF
CDR3 DNA: TGTGCCATCAACAGGGGGCTAGGGGATGAGCAGTTCTTC

V gene: TRBV19
J gene: TRBJ1-1
D gene: .
clone size: .
CDR3 protein: CASISTTEAFF
CDR3 DNA: TGTGCCAGTATATCGACCACCGAAGCTTTCTTT

V gene: TRBV7-9
J gene: TRBJ2-6
D gene: .
clone size: .
CDR3 protein: CASSPAGTWANVLTF
CDR3 DNA: TGTGCCAGCAGCCCAGCTGGGACTTGGGCCAACGTCCTGACTTTC

V gene: TRBV4-1
J gene: TRBJ2-7
D gene: .
clone size: .
CDR3 protein: CASSQDTGRVYEQYF
CDR3 DNA: TGCGCCAGCAGCCAAGATACTGGGAGAGTCTACGAGCAGTACTTC

V gene: TRBV6-5
J gene: TRBJ1-1
D gene: .
clone size: .
CDR3 protein: CASSYQRTFNTEAFF
CDR3 DNA: TGTGCCAGCAGTTACCAAAGGACATTTAACACTGAAGCTTTCTTT

V gene: TRBV5-1
J gene: TRBJ1-1
D gene: .
clone size: once
CDR3 protein: CASTASGPVNTEAFF
CDR3 DNA: TGCGCCAGCACCGCCTCGGGACCCGTGAACACTGAAGCTTTCTTT

V gene: TRBV14
J gene: TRBJ1-2
D gene: .
clone size: .
CDR3 protein: CASSQESASPYGYTF
CDR3 DNA: TGTGCCAGCAGCCAAGAATCAGCCTCTCCCTATGGCTACACCTTC